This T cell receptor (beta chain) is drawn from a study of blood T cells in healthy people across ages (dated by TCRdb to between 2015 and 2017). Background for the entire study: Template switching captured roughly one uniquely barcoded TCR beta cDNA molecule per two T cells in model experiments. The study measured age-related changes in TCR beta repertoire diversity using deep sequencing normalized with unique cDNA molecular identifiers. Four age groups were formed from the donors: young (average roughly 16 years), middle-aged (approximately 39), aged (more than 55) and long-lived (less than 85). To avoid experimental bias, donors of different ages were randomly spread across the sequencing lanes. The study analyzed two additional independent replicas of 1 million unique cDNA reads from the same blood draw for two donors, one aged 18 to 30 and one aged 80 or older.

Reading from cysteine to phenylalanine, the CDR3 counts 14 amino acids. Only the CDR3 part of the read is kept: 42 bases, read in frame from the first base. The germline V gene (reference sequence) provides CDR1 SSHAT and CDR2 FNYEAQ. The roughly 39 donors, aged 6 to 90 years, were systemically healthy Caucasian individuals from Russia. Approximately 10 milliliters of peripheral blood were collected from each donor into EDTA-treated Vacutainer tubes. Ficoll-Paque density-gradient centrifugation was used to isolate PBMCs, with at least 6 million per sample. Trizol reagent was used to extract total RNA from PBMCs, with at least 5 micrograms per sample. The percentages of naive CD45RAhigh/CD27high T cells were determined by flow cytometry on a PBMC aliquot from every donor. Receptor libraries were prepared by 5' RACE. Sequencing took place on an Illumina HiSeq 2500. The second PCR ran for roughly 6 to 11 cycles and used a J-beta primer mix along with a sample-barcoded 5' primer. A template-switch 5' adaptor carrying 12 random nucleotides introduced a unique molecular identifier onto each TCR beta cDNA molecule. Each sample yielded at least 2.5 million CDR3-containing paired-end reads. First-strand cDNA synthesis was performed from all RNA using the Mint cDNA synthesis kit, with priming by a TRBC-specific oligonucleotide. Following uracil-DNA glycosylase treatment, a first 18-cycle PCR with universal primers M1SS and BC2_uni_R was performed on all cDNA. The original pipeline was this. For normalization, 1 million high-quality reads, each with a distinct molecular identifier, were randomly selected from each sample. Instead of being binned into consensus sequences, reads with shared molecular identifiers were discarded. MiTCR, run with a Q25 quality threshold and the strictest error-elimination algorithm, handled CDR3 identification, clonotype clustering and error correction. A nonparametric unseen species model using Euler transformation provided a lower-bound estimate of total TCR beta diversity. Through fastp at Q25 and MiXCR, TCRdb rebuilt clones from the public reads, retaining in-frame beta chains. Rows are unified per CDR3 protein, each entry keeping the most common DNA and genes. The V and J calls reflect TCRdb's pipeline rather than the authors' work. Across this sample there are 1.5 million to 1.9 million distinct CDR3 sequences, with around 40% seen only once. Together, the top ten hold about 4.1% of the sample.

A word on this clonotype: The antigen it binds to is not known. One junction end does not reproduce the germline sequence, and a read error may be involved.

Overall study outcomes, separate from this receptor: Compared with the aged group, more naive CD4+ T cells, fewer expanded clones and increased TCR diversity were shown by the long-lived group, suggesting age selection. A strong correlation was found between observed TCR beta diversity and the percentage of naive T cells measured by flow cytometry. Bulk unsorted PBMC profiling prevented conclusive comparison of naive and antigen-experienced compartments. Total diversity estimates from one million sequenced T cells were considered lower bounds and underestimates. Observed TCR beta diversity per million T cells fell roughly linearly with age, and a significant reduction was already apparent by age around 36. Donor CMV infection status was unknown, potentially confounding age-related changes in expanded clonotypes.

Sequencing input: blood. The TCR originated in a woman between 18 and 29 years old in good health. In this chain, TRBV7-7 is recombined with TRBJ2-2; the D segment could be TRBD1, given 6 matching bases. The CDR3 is CASSPQGYTGELFF. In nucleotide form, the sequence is TGTGCTAGCAGCCCTCAGGGGTACACCGGGGAGCTGTTTTTT.